This T cell receptor beta chain came from a study of cytomegalovirus exposure and HLA in healthy donors. Study results and caveats: In an earlier analysis, about 87% or about 30%: the productive usage of most TCR beta V segments. Information on immune exposure was restricted to one variable (CMV serostatus). Most sequenced TCRs were rare (though some public TCRs occurred in many donors).

It was with 60 Vbeta and 13 Jbeta primers that the PCR ran. Produced via immunoSEQ multiplex PCR; TCRdb's table is partial and in-frame only. The profile covers approximately 180,000 clones, with about two thirds appearing a single time and 2% to 2.5% taken by the ten largest. Comment on this clone: The antigen is unknown.

The V gene's germline CDR1 is WNHNN and CDR2 SYGVQD (reference sequence). V lost 2 bases, J lost 1 base, and 8 bases lay in between. This CDR3 spans 14 amino acids. The sequence was collected from a human donor in good health. J is TRBJ1-1 and V is TRBV10-1; maybe TRBD1 (6 bases). Material for sequencing was PBMCs. CDR3 in DNA: TGCGCCAGCAGTGAGGGACAGCGGAACACTGAAGCTTTCTTT. Its protein product is CASSEGQRNTEAFF.